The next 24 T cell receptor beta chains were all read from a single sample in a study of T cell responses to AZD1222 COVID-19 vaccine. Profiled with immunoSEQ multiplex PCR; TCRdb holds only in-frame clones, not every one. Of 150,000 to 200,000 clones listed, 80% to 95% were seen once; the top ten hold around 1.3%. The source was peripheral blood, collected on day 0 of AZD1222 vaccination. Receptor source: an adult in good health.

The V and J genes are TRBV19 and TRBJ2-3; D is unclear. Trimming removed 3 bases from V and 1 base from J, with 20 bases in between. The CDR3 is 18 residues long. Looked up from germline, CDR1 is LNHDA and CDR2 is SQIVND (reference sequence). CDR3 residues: CASSMVFPRVRGTDTQYF. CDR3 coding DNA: TGTGCCAGTAGTATGGTCTTTCCTAGAGTTCGGGGCACAGATACGCAGTATTTT.

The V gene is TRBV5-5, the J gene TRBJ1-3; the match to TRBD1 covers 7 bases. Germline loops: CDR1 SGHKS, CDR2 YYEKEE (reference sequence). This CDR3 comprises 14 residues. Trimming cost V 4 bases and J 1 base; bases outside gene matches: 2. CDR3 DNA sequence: TGTGCCAGCAGCCTACAGGGGTCTGGAAACACCATATATTTT. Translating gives CASSLQGSGNTIYF.

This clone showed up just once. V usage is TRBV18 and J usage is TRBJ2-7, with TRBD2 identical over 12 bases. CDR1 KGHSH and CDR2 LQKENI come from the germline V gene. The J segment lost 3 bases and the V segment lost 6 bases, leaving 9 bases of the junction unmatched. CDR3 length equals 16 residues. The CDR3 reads CASSLGLAGNLYEQYF. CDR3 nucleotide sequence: TGTGCCAGCTCCCTAGGACTAGCGGGGAATCTCTACGAGCAGTACTTC.

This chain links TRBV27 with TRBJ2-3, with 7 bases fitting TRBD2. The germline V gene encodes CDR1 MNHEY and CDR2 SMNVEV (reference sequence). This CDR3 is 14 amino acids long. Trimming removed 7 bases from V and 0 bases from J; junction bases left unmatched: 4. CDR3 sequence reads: CASKLGGSTDTQYF. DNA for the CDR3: TGTGCCAGCAAATTGGGGGGGAGCACAGATACGCAGTATTTT.

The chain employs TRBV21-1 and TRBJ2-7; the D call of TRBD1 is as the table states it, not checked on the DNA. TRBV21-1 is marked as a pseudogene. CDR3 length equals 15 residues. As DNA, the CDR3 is TGTGCCAGCAGCCCGACAGCCCCGAACTCCTACGAGCAGTACTTC. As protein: CASSPTAPNSYEQYF.

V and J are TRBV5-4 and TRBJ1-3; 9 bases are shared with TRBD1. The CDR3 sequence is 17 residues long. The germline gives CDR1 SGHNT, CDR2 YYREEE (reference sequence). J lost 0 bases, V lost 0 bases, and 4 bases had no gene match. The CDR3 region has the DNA TGTGCCAGCAGCTTGGTATCGGGACAGGGCTCTGGAAACACCATATATTTT. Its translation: CASSLVSGQGSGNTIYF.

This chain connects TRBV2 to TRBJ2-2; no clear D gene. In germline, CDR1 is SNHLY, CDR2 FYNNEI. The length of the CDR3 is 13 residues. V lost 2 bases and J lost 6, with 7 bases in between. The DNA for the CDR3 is TGTGCCAGCAGTGAATCCGACCCCGGGGAGCTGTTTTTT. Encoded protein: CASSESDPGELFF.

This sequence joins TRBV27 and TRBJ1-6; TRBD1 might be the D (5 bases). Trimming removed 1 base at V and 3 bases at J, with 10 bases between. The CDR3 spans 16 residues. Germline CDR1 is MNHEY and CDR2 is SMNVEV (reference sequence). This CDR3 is CASSLYGGVYNSPLHF. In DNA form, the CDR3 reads TGTGCCAGCAGTTTATACGGGGGGGTCTATAATTCACCCCTCCACTTT.

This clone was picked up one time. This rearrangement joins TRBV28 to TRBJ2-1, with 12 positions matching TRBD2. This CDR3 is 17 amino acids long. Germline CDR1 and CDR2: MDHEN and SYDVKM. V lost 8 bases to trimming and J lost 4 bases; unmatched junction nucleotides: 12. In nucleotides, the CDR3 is TGTGCCAGCTTCACCACTAGCGGGAGGTTCCCTTACAATGAGCAGTTCTTC. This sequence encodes CASFTTSGRFPYNEQFF.

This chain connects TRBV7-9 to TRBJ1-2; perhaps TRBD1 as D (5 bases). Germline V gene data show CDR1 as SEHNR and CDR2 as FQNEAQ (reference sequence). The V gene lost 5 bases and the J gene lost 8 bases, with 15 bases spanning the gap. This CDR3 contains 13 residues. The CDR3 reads CASSTDSGRGYTF. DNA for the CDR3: TGTGCCAGCAGCACTGACTCGGGACGAGGCTACACCTTC.

CDR3 DNA sequence: TGTGCCAGCTCACCGATGAGCGGGGGCACCGCGAACACCGGGGAGCTGTTTTTT. It encodes CASSPMSGGTANTGELFF. The genes are TRBV18 and TRBJ2-2, with 8 bases fitting TRBD2. Germline values: CDR1 KGHSH, CDR2 LQKENI. The CDR3 is 18 amino acids. The V gene end was trimmed by 3 bases and the J gene end by 0 bases; junction bases not matched to a gene: 9. Combining the CDR3 with reference TRBV18 and TRBJ2-2 gives the whole variable domain NAGVMQNPRHLVRRRGQEARLRCSPMKGHSHVYWYRQLPEEGLKFMVYLQKENIIDESGMPKERFSAEFPKEGPSILRIQQVVRGDSAAYFCASSPMSGGTANTGELFFGEGSRLTVL.

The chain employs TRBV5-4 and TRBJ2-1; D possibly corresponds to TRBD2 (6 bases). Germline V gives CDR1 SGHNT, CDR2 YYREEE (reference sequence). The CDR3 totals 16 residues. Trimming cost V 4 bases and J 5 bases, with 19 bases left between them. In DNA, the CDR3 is TGTGCCAGCAGCCCTGAACCGGGACTGATAGACAATGAGCAGTTCTTC. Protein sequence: CASSPEPGLIDNEQFF.

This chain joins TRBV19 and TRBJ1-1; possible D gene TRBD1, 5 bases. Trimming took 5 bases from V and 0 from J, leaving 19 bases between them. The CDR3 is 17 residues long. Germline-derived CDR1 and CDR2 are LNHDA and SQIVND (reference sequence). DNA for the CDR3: TGTGCCAGTAGTGAAGGGAAAGGGACGGTGGTGAACACTGAAGCTTTCTTT. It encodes CASSEGKGTVVNTEAFF.

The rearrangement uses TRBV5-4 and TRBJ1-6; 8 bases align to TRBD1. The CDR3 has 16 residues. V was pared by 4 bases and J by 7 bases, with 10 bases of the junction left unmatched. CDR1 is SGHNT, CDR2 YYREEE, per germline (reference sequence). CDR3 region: CASSPIRGRGNSPLHF. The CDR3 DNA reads TGTGCCAGCAGCCCGATCAGGGGGCGGGGAAATTCACCCCTCCACTTT.

Here the CDR3 DNA reads TGTGCCAGCATCCTCAGGCGGGGACAGAGCTACGAGCAGTACTTC. It yields the protein CASILRRGQSYEQYF. This chain uses TRBV7-8 with TRBJ2-7, with D tentatively TRBD1 (7 bases). The CDR3 is 15 amino acids. With 7 bases removed from V and 3 bases from J, the gap between germline ends came to 19 bases. CDR1 is SGHVS, CDR2 FQNEAQ, per germline.

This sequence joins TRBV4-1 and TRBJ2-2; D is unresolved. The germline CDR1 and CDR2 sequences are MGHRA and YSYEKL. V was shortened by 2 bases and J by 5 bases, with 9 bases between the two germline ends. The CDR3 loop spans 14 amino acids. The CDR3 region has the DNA TGCGCCAGCAGCCAATTCCCAGCGACCGGGGAGCTGTTTTTT. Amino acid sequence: CASSQFPATGELFF.

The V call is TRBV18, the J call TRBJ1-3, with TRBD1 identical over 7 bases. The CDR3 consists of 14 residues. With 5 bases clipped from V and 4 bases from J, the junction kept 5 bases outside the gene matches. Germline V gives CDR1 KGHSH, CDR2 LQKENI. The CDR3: CASSTTGLGNTIYF. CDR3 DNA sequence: TGTGCCAGCTCAACGACAGGGCTGGGAAACACCATATATTTT.

CDR3 bases: TGTGCCACCAGCAGAGGGCGAGGGCTCACTGAAGCTTTCTTT. Encoded protein: CATSRGRGLTEAFF. The chain is built from TRBV15 and TRBJ1-1; D unresolved. Germline V gene sequence: CDR1 LNHNV, CDR2 YYDKDF (reference sequence). Deletions cut 1 base from V and 4 bases from J, with 10 bases between. CDR3 length: 14 amino acids.

CDR3 sequence: CAWSEGQRNTEAFF. CDR3 DNA sequence: TGTGCCTGGAGTGAAGGGCAGAGGAACACTGAAGCTTTCTTT. The chain has TRBV30 and TRBJ1-1; no reliable D call. V lost 1 base, J lost 1 base, and 10 bases lay in between. Germline CDR1 and CDR2: GTSNPN and SVGIG (reference sequence). The CDR3 contains 14 residues.

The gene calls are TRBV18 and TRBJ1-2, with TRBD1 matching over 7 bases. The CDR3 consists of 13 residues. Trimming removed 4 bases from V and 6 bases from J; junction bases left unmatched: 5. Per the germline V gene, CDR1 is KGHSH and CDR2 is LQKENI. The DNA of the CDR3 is TGTGCCAGCTCACAAGGACAGGAAAATGGCTACACCTTC. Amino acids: CASSQGQENGYTF.

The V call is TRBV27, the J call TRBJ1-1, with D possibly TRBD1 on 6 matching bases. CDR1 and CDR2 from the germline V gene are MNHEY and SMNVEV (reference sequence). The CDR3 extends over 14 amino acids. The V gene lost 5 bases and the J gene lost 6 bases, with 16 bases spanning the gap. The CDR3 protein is CASSTLQGGPEAFF. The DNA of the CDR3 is TGTGCCAGCAGTACGCTACAGGGAGGGCCTGAAGCTTTCTTT.

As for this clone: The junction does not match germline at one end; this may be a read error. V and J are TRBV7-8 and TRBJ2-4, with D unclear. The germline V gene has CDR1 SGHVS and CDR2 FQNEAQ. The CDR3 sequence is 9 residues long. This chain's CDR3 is CASSPPWDF. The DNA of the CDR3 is TGTGCCAGCAGCCCCCCCTGGGACTTC.

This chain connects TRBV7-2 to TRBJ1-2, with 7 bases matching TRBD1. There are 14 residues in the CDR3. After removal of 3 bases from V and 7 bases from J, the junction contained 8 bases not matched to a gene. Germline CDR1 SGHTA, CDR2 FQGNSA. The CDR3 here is CASSFEQGLRGYTF. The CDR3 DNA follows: TGTGCCAGCAGCTTCGAACAGGGGCTCCGTGGCTACACCTTC.

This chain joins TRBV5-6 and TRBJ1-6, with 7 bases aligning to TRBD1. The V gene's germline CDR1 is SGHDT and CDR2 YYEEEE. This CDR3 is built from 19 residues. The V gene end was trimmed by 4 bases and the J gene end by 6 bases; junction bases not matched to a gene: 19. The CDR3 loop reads CASSARQGEGWKGNSPLHF. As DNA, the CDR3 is TGTGCCAGCAGCGCCCGACAGGGAGAAGGTTGGAAGGGTAATTCACCCCTCCACTTT. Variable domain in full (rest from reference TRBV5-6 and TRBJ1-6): DAGVTQSPTHLIKTRGQQVTLRCSPKSGHDTVSWYQQALGQGPQFIFQYYEEEERQRGNFPDRFSGHQFPNYSSELNVNALLLGDSALYLCASSARQGEGWKGNSPLHFGNGTRLTVT.